These 25 T cell receptor beta chains came from one sample sequenced in a study of glioma-infiltrating T cells. Using RNA template, CDR3s of TCR alpha and beta were amplified with iRepertoire arm-PCR. TCRdb redid the calling of the multiplex PCR reads with MiXCR, one entry per CDR3 protein. In the table there are 300,000 to 400,000 distinct CDR3 sequences, around 45% of which are singletons. Sequencing input: glioma tissue, nonneoplastic brain tissue, or PBMCs (not recorded which). Source of these receptors: a human donor with low-grade glioma or glioblastoma, undergoing nonglioma brain surgery, or in good health (not recorded which).

Concerning this clonotype itself: This clone may be a read error of a much larger clone one base away. The chain couples TRBV20-1 to TRBJ2-5; D is perhaps TRBD2 (6 bases). This CDR3 region has 11 residues. Germline CDR1 and CDR2: DFQATT and SNEGSKA (reference sequence). CDR3 region: CNAPGGETQYF. The CDR3 DNA follows: TGCAATGCTCCCGGGGGAGAGACCCAGTACTTC.

This clonotype was seen many times. The chain couples TRBV15 to TRBJ1-5; D uncertain. The V gene lost 3 bases and the J gene lost 0 bases, with 12 bases spanning the gap. The CDR3 sequence is 16 residues long. Germline assignment: CDR1 LNHNV and CDR2 YYDKDF (reference sequence). The CDR3 spells CATSSERLNSNQPQHF. The CDR3 DNA is TGTGCCACCAGCAGTGAGAGACTTAATAGCAATCAGCCCCAGCATTTT.

Many counts were recorded for this clonotype. The chain has TRBV10-3 and TRBJ1-2; D is unclear. V shed 2 bases and J shed 1 base, with 5 bases lying between them. The CDR3 is made up of 13 amino acids. Germline V lookup: CDR1 ENHRY, CDR2 SYGVKD. The CDR3 region has the DNA TGTGCCATCAGTGAGATCAGTAACTATGGCTACACCTTC. Residues: CAISEISNYGYTF.

As concerns this clonotype: A clone one base away is much larger, so this may be a read error. V and J are TRBV28 and TRBJ1-5; TRBD1 matches 7 bases. CDR3 length equals 14 residues. The V gene's germline CDR1 is MDHEN and CDR2 SYDVKM. Trimming took 8 bases from V and 3 from J; bases not matched to a gene: 7. CDR3 bases: TGTGCCAGCGGGAGCACAGGGGCCAATCAGCCCCAGCATTTT. Protein sequence: CASGSTGANQPQHF.

There are a few counts of this clonotype. The V and J genes are TRBV28 and TRBJ2-7; 10 bases are a match to TRBD1. Germline CDR1 is MDHEN and CDR2 is SYDVKM. Trimming removed 8 bases from V and 5 bases from J; junction bases left unmatched: 9. The CDR3 has 14 amino acids. CDR3 residues: CASRSRTGGDEQYF. The CDR3 nucleotides read TGTGCCAGCCGTAGTAGGACAGGGGGGGACGAGCAGTACTTC.

The J gene is TRBJ2-1, the V gene TRBV4-3, with TRBD2 matching over 13 bases. The CDR3 totals 15 residues. J gave up 6 bases and V 7 bases, and 6 bases lay outside the gene matches. CDR1 and CDR2 from the germline V gene are LGHNA and YSLEER. The CDR3 region has the DNA TGCGCCAGCACACCCGGACTAGCGGGAGTCAATGAGCAGTTCTTC. Translation gives CASTPGLAGVNEQFF.

The chain couples TRBV5-1 to TRBJ1-1; 8 nucleotides align to TRBD1. V trimming: 6 bases; J trimming: 0 bases; junction bases outside the gene matches: 4. The germline V gene encodes CDR1 SGHRS and CDR2 YFSETQ. CDR3 length equals 14 residues. In DNA form, the CDR3 reads TGCGCCAGCACCGGACAGGGTATGAACACTGAAGCTTTCTTT. Residues: CASTGQGMNTEAFF.

This clonotype was seen only a few times. The V call is TRBV27, the J call TRBJ1-1; TRBD1 is a possible D gene (6 bases). The CDR3 runs 14 residues. Germline CDR1 reads MNHEY; CDR2 reads SMNVEV (reference sequence). Trimming took 3 bases from V and 3 from J, leaving 11 bases between them. The CDR3 protein is CASSFGGVYTEAFF. The CDR3 DNA follows: TGTGCCAGCAGTTTCGGGGGCGTTTACACTGAAGCTTTCTTT.

The chain combines TRBV2 with TRBJ1-5, with D uncertain. V lost 5 bases and J lost 7, with 15 bases in between. Germline CDR1 and CDR2: SNHLY and FYNNEI. The CDR3 spans 14 residues. The CDR3 DNA is TGTGCCAGCAGTCCCCCAGCTAGGCCGCAGCCCCAGCATTTT. Its protein product is CASSPPARPQPQHF.

The chain has TRBV28 and TRBJ1-5; the match to TRBD1 covers 7 bases. After removal of 5 bases from V and 0 bases from J, the junction contained 7 bases not matched to a gene. Per the germline V gene, CDR1 is MDHEN and CDR2 is SYDVKM. The CDR3 length is 16 residues. CDR3: CASSLLDRDSNQPQHF. The DNA for the CDR3 is TGTGCCAGCAGTCTTTTAGACAGGGATAGCAATCAGCCCCAGCATTTT.

The CDR3 loop reads CASSLHPGRYNEKLFF. The CDR3 nucleotides are TGTGCCAGCAGCCTCCACCCGGGACGATATAATGAAAAACTGTTTTTT. The chain uses TRBV4-2 and TRBJ1-4; perhaps TRBD1 as D (5 bases). The V gene lost 4 bases and the J gene lost 4 bases, with 16 bases spanning the gap. CDR1 LGHNA and CDR2 YNFKEQ come from the germline V gene. This CDR3 is 16 amino acids long.

This chain links TRBV4-2 with TRBJ2-5; TRBD2 is a possible D gene (6 bases). Germline V CDR1 and CDR2: LGHNA, YNFKEQ. V was cut by 0 bases and J by 5 bases, with 13 bases left in between. This CDR3 contains 15 residues. CDR3 amino acids: CASSQDRGVRETQYF. DNA for the CDR3: TGTGCCAGCAGCCAAGATCGCGGGGTTCGGGAGACCCAGTACTTC.

The sample holds many counts of this clonotype. The V call is TRBV15, the J call TRBJ2-3, with D possibly TRBD2 on 5 matching bases. CDR3 size: 15 residues. Between the trimmed V and J ends, which lost 0 bases and 2 bases, there was a span of 9 bases. Germline lookup yields CDR1 LNHNV and CDR2 YYDKDF (reference sequence). The CDR3 sequence: CATSRESDFTDTQYF. CDR3 nucleotide sequence: TGTGCCACCAGCAGAGAGTCGGACTTCACAGATACGCAGTATTTT.

This clonotype has only a few counts. At one end, the junction sequence differs from germline, possibly due to a read error. V and J are TRBV15 and TRBJ2-1; no clear D gene. CDR1 is LNHNV, CDR2 YYDKDF, per germline (reference sequence). The CDR3 spans 12 residues. CDR3 DNA: TGTGCCACCAGCAGAGATCGACTGCGTCTGATCTTC. It codes for CATSRDRLRLIF.

This clonotype was seen many times. The rearrangement links TRBV28 to TRBJ1-3, with no clear D. The CDR3 length is 16 residues. Germline-derived CDR1 and CDR2 are MDHEN and SYDVKM. V was clipped by 2 bases and J by 3 bases, with 14 bases between them. CDR3: CASSLVGILRGNTIYF. CDR3 bases: TGTGCCAGCAGTTTAGTTGGGATACTCCGTGGAAACACCATATATTTT. The variable domain in full, completed from reference TRBV28 and TRBJ1-3, reads DVKVTQSSRYLVKRTGEKVFLECVQDMDHENMFWYRQDPGLGLRLIYFSYDVKMKEKGDIPEGYSVSREKKERFSLILESASTNQTSMYLCASSLVGILRGNTIYFGEGSWLTVV.

The V gene is TRBV28, the J gene TRBJ2-1; D possibly corresponds to TRBD1 (6 bases). The length of the CDR3 is 15 residues. The V and J ends lost 6 bases and 3 bases respectively, with 15 bases between them. CDR1 MDHEN and CDR2 SYDVKM come from the germline V gene. The CDR3 nucleotides are TGTGCCAGCAGACAGACCCAGGGGAGCTACAATGAGCAGTTCTTC. Its translation: CASRQTQGSYNEQFF. Together with reference TRBV28 and TRBJ2-1, the CDR3 gives the full variable domain: DVKVTQSSRYLVKRTGEKVFLECVQDMDHENMFWYRQDPGLGLRLIYFSYDVKMKEKGDIPEGYSVSREKKERFSLILESASTNQTSMYLCASRQTQGSYNEQFFGPGTRLTVL.

As concerns this clonotype: A clone one base away is much larger, so this may be a read error. The chain joins TRBV7-2 to TRBJ2-5, with D unclear. The germline V gene has CDR1 SGHTA and CDR2 FQGNSA. The CDR3 has 12 residues. V was clipped by 3 bases and J by 11 bases, with 13 bases between them. In DNA form, the CDR3 reads TGTGCCAGCAGCTTTGCCCACAATGAGCAGTACTTC. Protein product: CASSFAHNEQYF. Full variable domain (missing parts from reference TRBV7-2 and TRBJ2-5): GAGVSQSPSNKVTEKGKDVELRCDPISGHTALYWYRQSLGQGLEFLIYFQGNSAPDKSGLPSDRFSAERTGGSVSTLTIQRTQQEDSAVYLCASSFAHNEQYFGPGTRLLVL.

This clonotype occurred a few times. The V and J genes are TRBV20-1 and TRBJ2-7, with 11 bases fitting TRBD2. The V segment lost 6 bases and the J segment 5 bases; nucleotides outside the gene matches: 12. Germline assignment: CDR1 DFQATT and CDR2 SNEGSKA (reference sequence). This CDR3 is built from 15 residues. Here the CDR3 DNA reads TGCAGTGCGCGCCGTCCCGGGACTAGCGGCGACGAGCAGTACTTC. Its translation: CSARRPGTSGDEQYF.

The gene calls are TRBV4-1 and TRBJ2-4, with 8 bases aligning to TRBD2. Trimming at V came to 3 bases and at J to 4 bases, leaving 5 bases not matched to a gene. The CDR3 spans 15 residues. Germline-derived CDR1 and CDR2 are MGHRA and YSYEKL. The CDR3 coding sequence is TGCGCCAGCAGCCACCCTGTAGCGGGAAAAAACATTCAGTACTTC. Its translation is CASSHPVAGKNIQYF.

This clonotype was found a few times. The rearrangement uses TRBV4-1 and TRBJ1-6; D unresolved. V was shortened by 4 bases and J by 10 bases, with 14 bases between the two germline ends. The length of the CDR3 is 14 residues. CDR1 is MGHRA and CDR2 is YSYEKL in the germline V gene. In nucleotides, the CDR3 is TGCGCCAGCAGCCCCACAGCTATTGGATCACCCCTCCACTTT. Translation: CASSPTAIGSPLHF.

This chain joins TRBV20-1 and TRBJ1-5, with a tentative D call TRBD1 (6 bases). The germline V and J ends were trimmed by 5 bases and 6 bases, with 11 bases remaining between them. CDR1 and CDR2 (germline): DFQATT, SNEGSKA (reference sequence). The length of the CDR3 is 12 residues. This CDR3 is CSAYTGSQPQHF. The CDR3, as DNA: TGCAGTGCTTATACAGGGAGTCAGCCCCAGCATTTT.

On this clonotype itself: Since a much larger clone is just one base distant, this may be a read error. The chain has TRBV27 and TRBJ2-1; 13 bases fit TRBD2. This CDR3 has 15 residues. After removal of 5 bases from V and 8 bases from J, the junction contained 6 bases not matched to a gene. Per germline, CDR1 MNHEY and CDR2 SMNVEV (reference sequence). CDR3 region: CASSLAGTSGDEQFF. CDR3 sequence (DNA): TGTGCCAGCAGTCTCGCCGGGACTAGCGGGGATGAGCAGTTCTTC.

About this clonotype itself: This may stem from a read error, because a much larger clone lies one nucleotide away. The chain couples TRBV6-2 or TRBV6-3 to TRBJ2-7, with D maybe TRBD1 (5 bases). V lost 0 bases and J 6 bases, leaving 9 bases between the germline ends. The germline V gene has CDR1 MNHEY and CDR2 SVGEGT. This CDR3 region has 13 residues. The CDR3 reads CASSYSGAAEQYF. The CDR3 DNA is TGTGCCAGCAGTTACTCAGGGGCAGCCGAGCAGTACTTC.

About this clonotype: The conserved closing phenylalanine or tryptophan is absent in this CDR3, likely reflecting a read error. The rearrangement links TRBV18 to TRBJ1-1; unclear D gene. This CDR3 is 14 amino acids long. Germline V gene lookup returns CDR1 KGHSH and CDR2 LQKENI. Between the trimmed V and J ends, which lost 0 bases and 1 base, there was a span of 6 bases. DNA for the CDR3: TGTGCCAGCTCACCACCGATAGCGAACACTGAAGCTTTCTCT. Residues: CASSPPIANTEAFS.

The chain is built from TRBV27 and TRBJ2-1; the match to TRBD2 covers 11 bases. The CDR3 consists of 16 residues. Trimming took 5 bases from V and 9 from J; bases not matched to a gene: 12. Germline loops: CDR1 MNHEY, CDR2 SMNVEV (reference sequence). This CDR3 reads CASSIISGRARGEQFF. CDR3 DNA: TGTGCCAGCAGTATCATTAGCGGGAGGGCCAGGGGTGAGCAGTTCTTC.